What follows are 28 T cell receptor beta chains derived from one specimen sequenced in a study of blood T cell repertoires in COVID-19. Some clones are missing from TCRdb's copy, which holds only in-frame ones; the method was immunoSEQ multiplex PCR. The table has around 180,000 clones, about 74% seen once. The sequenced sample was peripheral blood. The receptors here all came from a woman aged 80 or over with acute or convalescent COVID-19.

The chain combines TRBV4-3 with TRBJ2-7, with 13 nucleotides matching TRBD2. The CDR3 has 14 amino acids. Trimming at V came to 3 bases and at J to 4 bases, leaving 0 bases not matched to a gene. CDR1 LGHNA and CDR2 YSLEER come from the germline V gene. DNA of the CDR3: TGCGCCAGCAGCCAGACTAGCGGGAGGTACGAGCAGTACTTC. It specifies CASSQTSGRYEQYF.

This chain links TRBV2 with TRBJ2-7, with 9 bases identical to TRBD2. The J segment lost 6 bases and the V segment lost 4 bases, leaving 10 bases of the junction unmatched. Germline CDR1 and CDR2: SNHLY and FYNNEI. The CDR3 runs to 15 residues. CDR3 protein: CASSVAGGPLGEQYF. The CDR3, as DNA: TGTGCCAGCAGTGTGGCGGGAGGGCCATTAGGCGAGCAGTACTTC.

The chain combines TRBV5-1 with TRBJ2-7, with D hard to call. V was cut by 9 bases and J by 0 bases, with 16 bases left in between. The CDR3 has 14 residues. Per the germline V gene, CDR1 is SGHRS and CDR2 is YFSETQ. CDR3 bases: TGCGCCACTAAACCCCAAACGAGCTCCTACGAGCAGTACTTC. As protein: CATKPQTSSYEQYF. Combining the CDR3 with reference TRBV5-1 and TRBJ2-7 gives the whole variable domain KAGVTQTPRYLIKTRGQQVTLSCSPISGHRSVSWYQQTPGQGLQFLFEYFSETQRNKGNFPGRFSGRQFSNSRSEMNVSTLELGDSALYLCATKPQTSSYEQYFGPGTRLTVT.

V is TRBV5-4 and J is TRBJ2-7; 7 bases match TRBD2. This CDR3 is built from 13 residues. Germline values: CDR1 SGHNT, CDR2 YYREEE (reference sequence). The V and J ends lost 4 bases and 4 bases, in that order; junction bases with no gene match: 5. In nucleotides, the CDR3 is TGTGCCAGCAGCCCGGGAGGTCGGTACGAGCAGTACTTC. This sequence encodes CASSPGGRYEQYF.

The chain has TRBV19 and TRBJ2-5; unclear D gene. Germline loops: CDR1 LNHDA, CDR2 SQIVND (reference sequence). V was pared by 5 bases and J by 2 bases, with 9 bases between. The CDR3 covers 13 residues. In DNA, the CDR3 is TGTGCCAGTAGTGGAGCTTTACAAGAGACCCAGTACTTC. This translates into CASSGALQETQYF.

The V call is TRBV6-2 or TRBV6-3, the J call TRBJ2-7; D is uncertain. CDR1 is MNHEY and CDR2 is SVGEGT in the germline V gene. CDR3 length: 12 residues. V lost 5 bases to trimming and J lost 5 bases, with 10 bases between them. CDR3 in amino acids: CASSAIVDEQYF. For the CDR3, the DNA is TGTGCCAGCAGTGCGATAGTCGACGAGCAGTACTTC.

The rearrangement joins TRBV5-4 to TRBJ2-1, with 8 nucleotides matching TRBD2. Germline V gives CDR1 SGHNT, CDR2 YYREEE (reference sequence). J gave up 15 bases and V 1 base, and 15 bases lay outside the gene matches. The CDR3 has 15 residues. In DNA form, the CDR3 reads TGTGCCAGCAGCTTGAAGATCGGGGGGGAGGGCCAGGCGTTCTTC. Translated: CASSLKIGGEGQAFF.

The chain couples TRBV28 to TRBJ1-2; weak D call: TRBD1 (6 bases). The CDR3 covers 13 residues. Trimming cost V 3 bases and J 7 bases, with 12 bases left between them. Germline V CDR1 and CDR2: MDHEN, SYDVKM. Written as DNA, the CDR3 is TGTGCCAGCAGTTTCAGGGGAATTGGTGGCTACACCTTC. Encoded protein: CASSFRGIGGYTF.

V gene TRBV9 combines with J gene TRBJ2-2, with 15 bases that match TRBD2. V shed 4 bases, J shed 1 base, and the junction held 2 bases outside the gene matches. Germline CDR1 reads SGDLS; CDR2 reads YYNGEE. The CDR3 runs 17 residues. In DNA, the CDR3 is TGTGCCAGCAGCCAGGGACTAGCGGGGGGGAACACCGGGGAGCTGTTTTTT. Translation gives CASSQGLAGGNTGELFF.

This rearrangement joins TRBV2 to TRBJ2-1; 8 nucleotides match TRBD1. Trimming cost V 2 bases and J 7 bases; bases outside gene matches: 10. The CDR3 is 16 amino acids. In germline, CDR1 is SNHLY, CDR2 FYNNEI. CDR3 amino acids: CASSEISGGARNEQFF. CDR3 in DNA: TGTGCCAGCAGTGAAATATCAGGGGGCGCTCGTAATGAGCAGTTCTTC.

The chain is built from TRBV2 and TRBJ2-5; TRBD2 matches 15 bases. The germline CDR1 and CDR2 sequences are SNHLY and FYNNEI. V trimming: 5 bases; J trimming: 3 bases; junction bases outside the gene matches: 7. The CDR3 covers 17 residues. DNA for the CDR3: TGTGCCAGCAGTCGAGGTGGACTAGCGGGAGGGAAAGAGACCCAGTACTTC. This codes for CASSRGGLAGGKETQYF.

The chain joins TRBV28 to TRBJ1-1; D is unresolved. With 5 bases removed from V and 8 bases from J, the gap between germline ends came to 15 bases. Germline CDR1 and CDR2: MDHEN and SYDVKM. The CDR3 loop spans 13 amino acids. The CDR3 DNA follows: TGTGCCAGCAGTACTCCGACTCGTCCGGAAGCTTTCTTT. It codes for CASSTPTRPEAFF.

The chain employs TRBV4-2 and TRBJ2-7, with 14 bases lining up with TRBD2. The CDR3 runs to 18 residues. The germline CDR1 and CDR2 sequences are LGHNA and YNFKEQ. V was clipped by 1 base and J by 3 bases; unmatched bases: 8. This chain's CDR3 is CASSQGTSGRISGYEQYF. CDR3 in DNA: TGTGCCAGCAGCCAAGGGACTAGCGGGAGGATTAGTGGCTACGAGCAGTACTTC.

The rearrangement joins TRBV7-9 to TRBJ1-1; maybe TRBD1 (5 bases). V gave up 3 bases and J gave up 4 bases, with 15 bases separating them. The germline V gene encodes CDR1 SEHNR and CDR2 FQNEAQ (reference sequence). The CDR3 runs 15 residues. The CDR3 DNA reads TGTGCCAGCAGCTTCGGGCGGGGGAAGGGCACTGAAGCTTTCTTT. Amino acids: CASSFGRGKGTEAFF.

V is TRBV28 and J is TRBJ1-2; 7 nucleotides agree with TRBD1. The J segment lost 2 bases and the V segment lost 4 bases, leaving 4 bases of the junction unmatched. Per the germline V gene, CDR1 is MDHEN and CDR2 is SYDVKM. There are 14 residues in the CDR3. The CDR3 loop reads CASSSGQANYGYTF. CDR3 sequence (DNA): TGTGCCAGCAGTTCTGGACAGGCAAACTATGGCTACACCTTC.

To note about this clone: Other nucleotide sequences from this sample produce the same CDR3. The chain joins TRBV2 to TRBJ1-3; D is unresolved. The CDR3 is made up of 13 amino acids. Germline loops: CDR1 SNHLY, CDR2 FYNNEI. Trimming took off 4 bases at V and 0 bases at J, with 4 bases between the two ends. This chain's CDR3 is CASSGLSGNTIYF. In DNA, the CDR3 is TGTGCCAGCAGTGGGCTCTCTGGAAACACCATATATTTT.

For the CDR3, the DNA is TGTGCCACCGCCTGGAGGGAGGGCCAAGAGACCCAGTACTTC. Protein: CATAWREGQETQYF. The V gene is TRBV28, the J gene TRBJ2-5, with 7 bases lining up with TRBD2. The germline gives CDR1 MDHEN, CDR2 SYDVKM. The CDR3 loop spans 14 amino acids. V shed 10 bases and J 1 base; nucleotides not matched to a gene: 9.

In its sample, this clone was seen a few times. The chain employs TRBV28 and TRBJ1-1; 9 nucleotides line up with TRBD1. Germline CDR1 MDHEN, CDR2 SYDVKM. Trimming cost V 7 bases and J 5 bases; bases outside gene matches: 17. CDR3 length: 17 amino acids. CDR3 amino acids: CASTSGGTGLKGTEAFF. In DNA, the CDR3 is TGTGCCAGCACGTCCGGGGGGACAGGGCTGAAAGGAACTGAAGCTTTCTTT.

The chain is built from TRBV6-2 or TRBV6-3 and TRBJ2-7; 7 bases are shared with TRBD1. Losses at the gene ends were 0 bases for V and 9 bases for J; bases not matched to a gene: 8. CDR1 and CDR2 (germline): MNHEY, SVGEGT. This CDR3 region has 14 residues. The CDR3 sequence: CASSYSTGYRVQYF. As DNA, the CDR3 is TGTGCCAGCAGTTACTCGACAGGGTATCGGGTGCAGTACTTC.

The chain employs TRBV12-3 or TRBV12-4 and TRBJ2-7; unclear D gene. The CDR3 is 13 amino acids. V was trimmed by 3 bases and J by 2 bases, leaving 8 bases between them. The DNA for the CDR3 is TGTGCCAGCAGTTTTGGTAGTCCCTACGAGCAGTACTTC. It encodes CASSFGSPYEQYF.

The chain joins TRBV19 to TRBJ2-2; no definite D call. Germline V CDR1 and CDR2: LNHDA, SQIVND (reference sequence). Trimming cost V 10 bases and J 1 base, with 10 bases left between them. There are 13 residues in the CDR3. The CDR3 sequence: CATSYGNTGELFF. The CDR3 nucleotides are TGTGCCACCTCTTACGGGAACACCGGGGAGCTGTTTTTT. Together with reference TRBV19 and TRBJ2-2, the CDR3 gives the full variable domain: DGGITQSPKYLFRKEGQNVTLSCEQNLNHDAMYWYRQDPGQGLRLIYYSQIVNDFQKGDIAEGYSVSREKKESFPLTVTSAQKNPTAFYLCATSYGNTGELFFGEGSRLTVL.

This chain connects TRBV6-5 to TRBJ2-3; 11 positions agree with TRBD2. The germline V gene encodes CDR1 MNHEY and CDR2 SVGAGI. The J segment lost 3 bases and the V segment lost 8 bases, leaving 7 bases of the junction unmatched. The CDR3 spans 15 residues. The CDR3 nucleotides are TGTGCCAGCGGTCCACTAGCGGGAGAAACAGATACGCAGTATTTT. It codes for CASGPLAGETDTQYF.

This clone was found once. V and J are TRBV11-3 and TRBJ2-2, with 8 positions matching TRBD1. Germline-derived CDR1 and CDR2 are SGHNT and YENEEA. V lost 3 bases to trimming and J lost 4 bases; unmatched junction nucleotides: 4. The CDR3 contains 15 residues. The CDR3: CASSFGQGATGELFF. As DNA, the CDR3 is TGTGCCAGCAGCTTTGGACAGGGAGCCACCGGGGAGCTGTTTTTT.

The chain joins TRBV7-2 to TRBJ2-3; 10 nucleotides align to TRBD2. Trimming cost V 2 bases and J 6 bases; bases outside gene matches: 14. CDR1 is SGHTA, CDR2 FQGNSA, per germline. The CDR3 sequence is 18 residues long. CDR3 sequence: CASSLWIGAASGSDTQYF. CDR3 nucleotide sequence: TGTGCCAGCAGCTTATGGATTGGGGCGGCTAGCGGGAGCGATACGCAGTATTTT.

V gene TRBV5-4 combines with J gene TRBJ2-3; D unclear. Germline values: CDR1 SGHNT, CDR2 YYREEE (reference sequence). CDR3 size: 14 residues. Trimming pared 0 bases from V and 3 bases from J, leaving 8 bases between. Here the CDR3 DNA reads TGTGCCAGCAGCTTGGACACGAATACAGATACGCAGTATTTT. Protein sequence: CASSLDTNTDTQYF.

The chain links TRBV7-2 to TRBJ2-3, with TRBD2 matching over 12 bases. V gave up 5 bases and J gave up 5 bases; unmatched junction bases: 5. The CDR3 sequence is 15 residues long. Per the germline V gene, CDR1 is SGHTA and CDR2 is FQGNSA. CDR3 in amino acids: CASSQTGLAGDTQYF. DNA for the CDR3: TGTGCCAGCAGCCAGACGGGACTAGCGGGAGATACGCAGTATTTT.

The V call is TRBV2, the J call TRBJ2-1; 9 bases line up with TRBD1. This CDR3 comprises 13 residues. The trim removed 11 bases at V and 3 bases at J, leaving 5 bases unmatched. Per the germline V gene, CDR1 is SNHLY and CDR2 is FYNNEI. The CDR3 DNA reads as TGTGCCGCCGGACAGGGGATCTACAATGAGCAGTTCTTC. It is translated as CAAGQGIYNEQFF.

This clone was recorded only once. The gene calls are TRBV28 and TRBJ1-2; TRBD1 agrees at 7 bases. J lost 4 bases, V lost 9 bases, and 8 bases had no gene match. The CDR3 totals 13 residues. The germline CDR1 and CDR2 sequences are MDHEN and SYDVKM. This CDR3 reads CASRQGLAYGYTF. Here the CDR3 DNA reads TGTGCCAGTAGACAGGGACTGGCCTATGGCTACACCTTC.